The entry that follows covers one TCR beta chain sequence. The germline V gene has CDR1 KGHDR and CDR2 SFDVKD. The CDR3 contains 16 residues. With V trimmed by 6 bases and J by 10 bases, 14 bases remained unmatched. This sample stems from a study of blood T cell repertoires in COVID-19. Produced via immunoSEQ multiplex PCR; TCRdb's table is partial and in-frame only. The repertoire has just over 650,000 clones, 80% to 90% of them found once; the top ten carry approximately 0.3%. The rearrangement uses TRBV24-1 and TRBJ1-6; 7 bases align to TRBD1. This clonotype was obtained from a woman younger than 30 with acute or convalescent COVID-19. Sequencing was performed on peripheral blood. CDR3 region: CATSWTGKEGRSPLHF. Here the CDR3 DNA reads TGTGCCACCAGTTGGACAGGCAAAGAAGGAAGGTCACCCCTCCACTTT.